Only one count was recorded for the clone carrying this T cell receptor (beta chain). The CDR3 spans 12 residues. Per the germline V gene, CDR1 is SNHLY and CDR2 is FYNNEI. V gave up 3 bases and J gave up 4 bases, with 6 bases separating them. In the original workflow: Reference gene primer amplification gave estimated nucleated cell counts. Generated by immunoSEQ multiplex PCR, the TCRdb table keeps only in-frame clones and is missing some. The DNA gave D and trimming, while V, J and clone size come from that table. The sample gives about 74,000 clones, roughly 86% of which show up once; about 37% is in the top ten. These data come from a study of blood T cell repertoires in COVID-19. Study background: T cells, B-cell-depleted T cells, or PBMCs provided the cDNA or gDNA that served as material.

V gene TRBV2 combines with J gene TRBJ1-1, with D maybe TRBD1 (5 bases). Sequenced material: peripheral blood. This clonotype was obtained from a man between 65 and 85 years old with acute or convalescent COVID-19. As DNA, the CDR3 is TGTGCCAGCAGTGACCAGGGCACTGAAGCTTTCTTT. This codes for CASSDQGTEAFF.